Listed below are T cell receptor beta chains from one sample, sequenced in a study of metastatic and nonmetastatic thyroid tumors. TCRdb reassembled clones from the PCR reads with MiXCR. The repertoire holds roughly 34,000 clones, with less than 40% as singletons. The material sequenced was tumor tissue. All receptors derive from a female donor with papillary thyroid cancer or a benign thyroid nodule (not recorded which). Some clones in this sample may be carry-over from other donors' samples. CDR3s include the opening cysteine and the closing phenylalanine or tryptophan. The D gene is left open where the match is weak. Clone size appears in some rows only: once, few, many, or a class for an expanded clone.

>many|TRBV30|-|TRBJ1-2
CAWSGSPSNYGYTF
TGTGCCTGGAGTGGAAGCCCTTCTAACTATGGCTACACCTTC
>-|TRBV27|-|TRBJ2-7
CASSPLGKKYEQYF
TGTGCCAGCAGTCCCTTAGGGAAAAAGTACGAGCAGTACTTC
>-|TRBV20-1|-|TRBJ1-5
CSARGGRASGQPQHF
TGCAGTGCTAGAGGTGGCAGGGCTTCGGGTCAGCCCCAGCATTTT
>-|TRBV28|-|TRBJ1-2
CASSSAGNGYTF
TGTGCCAGCAGTTCAGCAGGGAACGGCTACACCTTC
>-|TRBV11-3|-|TRBJ1-5
CASSLAGRNQPQHF
TGTGCCAGCAGCTTAGCAGGGAGAAATCAGCCCCAGCATTTT
>few|TRBV19|-|TRBJ1-3
CASSILTTSGNTIYF
TGTGCCAGTAGTATCCTCACAACCTCTGGAAACACCATATATTTT
>large|TRBV6-1|TRBD1|TRBJ1-2
CASVQGYGYTF
TGTGCCAGCGTACAGGGGTATGGCTACACCTTC
>-|TRBV7-2|-|TRBJ2-7
CASSLAPRDEQYF
TGTGCCAGCAGCTTAGCTCCGAGGGACGAGCAGTACTTC
>few|TRBV28|-|TRBJ1-2
CASSSPTGRGFYGYTF
TGTGCCAGCAGTTCCCCCACGGGACGGGGTTTTTATGGCTACACCTTC
>few|TRBV11-2|-|TRBJ2-7
CASSLDPSYEQYF
TGTGCCAGCAGCTTAGATCCCTCGTACGAGCAGTACTTC
>-|TRBV20-1|-|TRBJ1-6
CSARDVSSYNSPLHF
TGCAGTGCACGGGACGTGAGCTCCTATAATTCACCCCTCCACTTT
>medium-sized|TRBV5-1|TRBD2|TRBJ2-1
CASSPGTSGGLQFF
TGCGCCAGCAGCCCAGGGACTAGCGGGGGGTTGCAGTTCTTC
>-|TRBV11-2|TRBD1|TRBJ1-1
CAGSKGQAKRDTEAFF
TGTGCCGGCAGCAAGGGACAGGCTAAACGGGACACTGAAGCTTTCTTT
>medium-sized|TRBV7-3|TRBD1|TRBJ1-1
CASSLSTGGDTEAFF
TGTGCCAGCAGCCTAAGCACAGGGGGGGACACTGAAGCTTTCTTT
>-|TRBV4-1|TRBD2|TRBJ2-5
CASSQDTSGLLKTQYF
TGCGCCAGCAGCCAAGATACTAGCGGCCTTTTAAAGACCCAGTACTTC
>-|TRBV5-4|-|TRBJ2-3
CASSFKGREITDTQYF
TGTGCCAGCAGCTTTAAGGGTCGGGAGATCACAGATACGCAGTATTTT
>-|TRBV7-3|-|TRBJ2-1
CASSPSGSYNEQFF
TGTGCCAGCAGCCCCAGCGGTTCCTACAATGAGCAGTTCTTC
>-|TRBV14|TRBD1|TRBJ1-6
CASSSPKTGGNSPLHF
TGTGCCAGCAGCTCGCCAAAGACAGGGGGGAATTCACCCCTCCACTTT
>-|TRBV24-1|TRBD1|TRBJ2-3
CATSDFGQGTDTQYF
TGTGCCACCAGTGATTTTGGACAGGGCACAGATACGCAGTATTTT
>-|TRBV6-5|TRBD1|TRBJ1-6
CASSFPDRGRSPLHF
TGTGCCAGCAGTTTTCCAGACAGGGGAAGGTCACCCCTCCACTTT
>medium-sized|TRBV6-1|-|TRBJ2-4
CASNIMGEAKNIQYF
TGTGCCAGCAACATAATGGGGGAGGCCAAAAACATTCAGTACTTC
>-|TRBV2|-|TRBJ1-2
CARSDGPDYGYTF
TGTGCCAGATCTGACGGCCCCGACTATGGCTACACCTTC
>few|TRBV4-1|TRBD1|TRBJ2-3
CASSSLDRGRDTQYF
TGCGCCAGCAGCTCCCTGGACAGGGGTCGGGATACGCAGTATTTT
>few|TRBV28|-|TRBJ1-5
CASSLGQPTGYQPQHF
TGTGCCAGCAGTCTCGGACAGCCAACGGGTTATCAGCCCCAGCATTTT
>-|TRBV5-1|-|TRBJ2-3
CASHSQTTDTQYF
TGCGCCAGCCACTCCCAAACCACAGATACGCAGTATTTT
>many|TRBV6-6|-|TRBJ1-2
CASSYGTYGYTF
TGTGCCAGCAGTTATGGTACCTATGGCTACACCTTC
>-|TRBV4-1|-|TRBJ2-5
CANSQDHGTTQETQYF
TGCGCCAACAGCCAAGATCATGGGACCACCCAAGAGACCCAGTACTTC